The rows below give T cell receptor beta chains drawn from one sample of a study of T cell responses to AZD1222 COVID-19 vaccine. Generated by immunoSEQ multiplex PCR, the TCRdb table keeps only in-frame clones and is missing some. The data hold about 150,000 clones, with 75% to 90% observed a single time. The sample was peripheral blood, taken after recovery from COVID-19. The receptors were sampled from an adult who had recovered from COVID-19. CDR3s include the opening cysteine and the closing phenylalanine or tryptophan. Fields, in order: V gene, D gene, clone size, J gene, CDR3 DNA, CDR3 protein. A D gene is named only where the DNA matches it firmly. Only some rows state a clone size, as once, few, many or a class for expanded clones.

v_call: TRBV24-1
d_call: TRBD1
clone_size: .
j_call: TRBJ2-5
cdr3_nt: TGTGCCACCCAATCATCAGGACAGGGGCTTCGGGAGACCCAGTACTTC
cdr3_aa: CATQSSGQGLRETQYF

v_call: TRBV4-2
d_call: TRBD1
clone_size: .
j_call: TRBJ1-2
cdr3_nt: TGTGCCAGCAGCCCCTTAGGGTCAGGGGGCCTGGGCTATGGCTACACCTTC
cdr3_aa: CASSPLGSGGLGYGYTF

v_call: TRBV28
d_call: .
clone_size: .
j_call: TRBJ2-5
cdr3_nt: TGTGCCAGCAGTAAGTTCCCGAGGCTAGACGAGACCCAGTACTTC
cdr3_aa: CASSKFPRLDETQYF

v_call: TRBV11-2
d_call: .
clone_size: few
j_call: TRBJ2-1
cdr3_nt: TGTGCCAGCAGCCGAGGTAGGGGGGTAGGCAATGAGCAGTTCTTC
cdr3_aa: CASSRGRGVGNEQFF

v_call: TRBV27
d_call: .
clone_size: .
j_call: TRBJ1-6
cdr3_nt: TGTGCCAGCAGTCCGCACGCGGGCGAGAGCCATTCACCCCTCCACTTT
cdr3_aa: CASSPHAGESHSPLHF

v_call: TRBV18
d_call: .
clone_size: .
j_call: TRBJ2-5
cdr3_nt: TGTGCCAGCTCACCAAGGAGTGAAGAGACCCAGTACTTC
cdr3_aa: CASSPRSEETQYF

v_call: TRBV3-1/TRBV3-2
d_call: .
clone_size: once
j_call: TRBJ2-3
cdr3_nt: TGTGCCAGCAGCCAAGGCATTCAGGGATCGGGAAAAGATACGCAGTATTTT
cdr3_aa: CASSQGIQGSGKDTQYF

v_call: TRBV27
d_call: .
clone_size: .
j_call: TRBJ1-2
cdr3_nt: TGTGCCAGCAGTGCGGGACCGGGGCCGGGCTACACCTTC
cdr3_aa: CASSAGPGPGYTF

v_call: TRBV7-9
d_call: .
clone_size: .
j_call: TRBJ1-1
cdr3_nt: TGTGCCAGCAGCCTAACGAACACTGAAGCTTTCTTT
cdr3_aa: CASSLTNTEAFF

v_call: TRBV7-9
d_call: .
clone_size: .
j_call: TRBJ1-1
cdr3_nt: TGTGCCAGCAGCGCGACCGGAGGTATGAACACTGAAGCTTTCTTT
cdr3_aa: CASSATGGMNTEAFF

v_call: TRBV28
d_call: .
clone_size: .
j_call: TRBJ2-1
cdr3_nt: TGTGCCAGCAGTCCCCGGGACCACTACGCCCATGAGCAGTTCTTC
cdr3_aa: CASSPRDHYAHEQFF

v_call: TRBV10-3
d_call: TRBD1
clone_size: .
j_call: TRBJ2-1
cdr3_nt: TGTGCCATCAGGGGGACAGGGTGGGGAAATGAGCAGTTCTTC
cdr3_aa: CAIRGTGWGNEQFF

v_call: TRBV18
d_call: TRBD2
clone_size: .
j_call: TRBJ2-3
cdr3_nt: TGTGCCAGCTCAGCCGGACTAGCGGGGACAGATACGCAGTATTTT
cdr3_aa: CASSAGLAGTDTQYF

v_call: TRBV19
d_call: TRBD1
clone_size: .
j_call: TRBJ1-2
cdr3_nt: TGTGCCAGTAGTACCCGAGGACAGGTCTATGGCTACACCTTC
cdr3_aa: CASSTRGQVYGYTF

v_call: TRBV7-9
d_call: .
clone_size: .
j_call: TRBJ2-7
cdr3_nt: TGTGCCAGCAGCTTCCGGGGTGGAAGCGAGCAGTACTTC
cdr3_aa: CASSFRGGSEQYF

v_call: TRBV5-8
d_call: .
clone_size: .
j_call: TRBJ1-1
cdr3_nt: TGTGCCAGCAGCTTGGGAACCACGTGGAGGGGTACTGAAGCTTTCTTT
cdr3_aa: CASSLGTTWRGTEAFF

v_call: TRBV27
d_call: TRBD1
clone_size: .
j_call: TRBJ1-2
cdr3_nt: TGTGCCAGCAGTTCGGGGACAGTATATGGCTACACCTTC
cdr3_aa: CASSSGTVYGYTF

v_call: TRBV7-6
d_call: .
clone_size: .
j_call: TRBJ1-4
cdr3_nt: TGTGCCAGCAGCCCACTGGGCTGGCCCGCTAATGAAAAACTGTTTTTT
cdr3_aa: CASSPLGWPANEKLFF

v_call: TRBV5-6
d_call: TRBD2
clone_size: .
j_call: TRBJ2-7
cdr3_nt: TGTGCCAGCAGCCCCCCGTCGGGGGGGGGTTCCTACGAGCAGTACTTC
cdr3_aa: CASSPPSGGGSYEQYF

v_call: TRBV15
d_call: .
clone_size: .
j_call: TRBJ1-3
cdr3_nt: TGTGCCACCAGCAGAGATTATCCGGGAGGGAGCTCTGGAAACACCATATATTTT
cdr3_aa: CATSRDYPGGSSGNTIYF

v_call: TRBV2
d_call: TRBD1
clone_size: .
j_call: TRBJ1-2
cdr3_nt: TGTGCCATAGGGACAGCAAACTATGGCTACACCTTC
cdr3_aa: CAIGTANYGYTF

v_call: TRBV6-5
d_call: .
clone_size: .
j_call: TRBJ2-2
cdr3_nt: TGTGCCAGCAGTTACGGATACACCGGGGAGCTGTTTTTT
cdr3_aa: CASSYGYTGELFF

v_call: TRBV28
d_call: .
clone_size: once
j_call: TRBJ1-2
cdr3_nt: TGTGCCGGAGCAGGGTTAAATGGCTACACCTTC
cdr3_aa: CAGAGLNGYTF

v_call: TRBV2
d_call: TRBD1
clone_size: few
j_call: TRBJ2-7
cdr3_nt: TGTGCCAGCAGTGAAACAGGGGCAGGCGGCGAGCAGTACTTC
cdr3_aa: CASSETGAGGEQYF

v_call: TRBV7-8
d_call: TRBD2
clone_size: once
j_call: TRBJ2-2
cdr3_nt: TGTGCCAGCAGCTCGAGCCCCGGGACTAGCGGGGGGCCCCGGGGCACCGGGGAGCTGTTTTTT
cdr3_aa: CASSSSPGTSGGPRGTGELFF

v_call: TRBV9
d_call: .
clone_size: .
j_call: TRBJ1-1
cdr3_nt: TGTGCCAGCAGCGTAGAATTAGGGTCGAACACTGAAGCTTTCTTT
cdr3_aa: CASSVELGSNTEAFF

v_call: TRBV12-3/TRBV12-4
d_call: .
clone_size: .
j_call: TRBJ1-2
cdr3_nt: TGTGCCACCAAGACAGGACCGGGCTATGGCTACACCTTC
cdr3_aa: CATKTGPGYGYTF

v_call: TRBV7-9
d_call: .
clone_size: .
j_call: TRBJ2-3
cdr3_nt: TGTGCCAGCAGGGAAAGGGGAGACACAGATACGCAGTATTTT
cdr3_aa: CASRERGDTDTQYF

v_call: TRBV28
d_call: .
clone_size: .
j_call: TRBJ1-2
cdr3_nt: TGTGCCAGCAGTTCCCAAGGAGACTCTAACTATGGCTACACCTTC
cdr3_aa: CASSSQGDSNYGYTF

v_call: TRBV7-2
d_call: .
clone_size: .
j_call: TRBJ2-1
cdr3_nt: TGTGCCAGCAGCTTAGCTTTGGGACGCGGTTCCGGTGAGCAGTTCTTC
cdr3_aa: CASSLALGRGSGEQFF

v_call: TRBV2
d_call: .
clone_size: .
j_call: TRBJ2-7
cdr3_nt: TGTGCCAGCAGTGCCACTAGCACGGGCTCCTACGAGCAGTACTTC
cdr3_aa: CASSATSTGSYEQYF

v_call: TRBV19
d_call: .
clone_size: .
j_call: TRBJ1-5
cdr3_nt: TGTGCCAGTAGAAAAGTAGGGGGGCTGGATCAGCCCCAGCATTTT
cdr3_aa: CASRKVGGLDQPQHF

v_call: TRBV19
d_call: TRBD1
clone_size: .
j_call: TRBJ1-3
cdr3_nt: TGTGCCAGTAGTATTTACAGGGGTTCCGGAAACACCATATATTTT
cdr3_aa: CASSIYRGSGNTIYF

v_call: TRBV5-1
d_call: TRBD2
clone_size: .
j_call: TRBJ2-3
cdr3_nt: TGCGCCAGCACCCTAGTAGGGGCGGGAGGAGATACGCAGTATTTT
cdr3_aa: CASTLVGAGGDTQYF

v_call: TRBV19
d_call: .
clone_size: .
j_call: TRBJ1-4
cdr3_nt: TGTGCCAGTAATTCGCGGGACGGCTTAAAACTGTTTTTT
cdr3_aa: CASNSRDGLKLFF

v_call: TRBV19
d_call: .
clone_size: once
j_call: TRBJ2-5
cdr3_nt: TGTGCCAGTAGCCAAACAGGGTCCCAGTACTTC
cdr3_aa: CASSQTGSQYF

v_call: TRBV19
d_call: .
clone_size: .
j_call: TRBJ1-1
cdr3_nt: TGTGCCGCTCGGGGGGCAGCGAACACTGAAGCTTTCTTT
cdr3_aa: CAARGAANTEAFF

v_call: TRBV19
d_call: .
clone_size: .
j_call: TRBJ2-2
cdr3_nt: TGTGCCAGTAACCCCCCGGCAGGAAATACCGGGGAGCTGTTTTTT
cdr3_aa: CASNPPAGNTGELFF

v_call: TRBV5-1
d_call: TRBD1
clone_size: .
j_call: TRBJ1-4
cdr3_nt: TGCGCCAGCAGCGTATACAGGGGACCCAATGAAAAACTGTTTTTT
cdr3_aa: CASSVYRGPNEKLFF

v_call: TRBV2
d_call: .
clone_size: .
j_call: TRBJ2-7
cdr3_nt: TGTGCCAGCAGCCCCCTGGGACACCCGGGGACCTACGAGCAGTACTTC
cdr3_aa: CASSPLGHPGTYEQYF

v_call: TRBV7-8
d_call: TRBD1
clone_size: .
j_call: TRBJ2-5
cdr3_nt: TGTGCCAGCCTTAACCCCAGGGACAGGGAGACCCAGTACTTC
cdr3_aa: CASLNPRDRETQYF

v_call: TRBV24-1
d_call: .
clone_size: .
j_call: TRBJ2-7
cdr3_nt: TGTGCCACCAGTGATTTGCAGGCCTCCTACGAGCAGTACTTC
cdr3_aa: CATSDLQASYEQYF

v_call: TRBV19
d_call: TRBD1
clone_size: .
j_call: TRBJ1-4
cdr3_nt: TGTGCCAGTAGAGAGACAGGGAATAGAGATGAAAAACTGTTTTTT
cdr3_aa: CASRETGNRDEKLFF

v_call: TRBV12-3/TRBV12-4
d_call: .
clone_size: .
j_call: TRBJ1-1
cdr3_nt: TGTGCCAGCAGTTTAAAGTGGGACACTGAAGCTTTCTTT
cdr3_aa: CASSLKWDTEAFF

v_call: TRBV18
d_call: .
clone_size: .
j_call: TRBJ1-2
cdr3_nt: TGTGCCAGCTCCAAACCTTTTGGGGCTTCTAACTATGGCTACACCTTC
cdr3_aa: CASSKPFGASNYGYTF

v_call: TRBV9
d_call: .
clone_size: .
j_call: TRBJ1-5
cdr3_nt: TGTGCCAGCAGCGTAGATGCCGGGGGGGTAGGCAATCAGCCCCAGCATTTT
cdr3_aa: CASSVDAGGVGNQPQHF

v_call: TRBV7-3
d_call: TRBD1
clone_size: .
j_call: TRBJ1-1
cdr3_nt: TGTGCCAGCAGCTTTGGACAGGGTACTGAAGCTTTCTTT
cdr3_aa: CASSFGQGTEAFF

v_call: TRBV3-1/TRBV3-2
d_call: TRBD1
clone_size: .
j_call: TRBJ1-2
cdr3_nt: TGTGCCAGCAGCCCAGGGGGGTACGGCTACACCTTC
cdr3_aa: CASSPGGYGYTF

v_call: TRBV11-2
d_call: TRBD2
clone_size: .
j_call: TRBJ2-7
cdr3_nt: TGTGCCAGCAGCAATGTAGGCGGGAGCTCCCCCTACGAGCAGTACTTC
cdr3_aa: CASSNVGGSSPYEQYF

v_call: TRBV7-3
d_call: .
clone_size: .
j_call: TRBJ2-3
cdr3_nt: TGTGCCAGCAGCCCCGGGCGGTGGGATACGCAGTATTTT
cdr3_aa: CASSPGRWDTQYF

v_call: TRBV29-1
d_call: .
clone_size: once
j_call: TRBJ1-2
cdr3_nt: TGCAGCGTTGATAGTCAGGGAGGTAACTATGGCTACACCTTC
cdr3_aa: CSVDSQGGNYGYTF

v_call: TRBV18
d_call: .
clone_size: .
j_call: TRBJ1-1
cdr3_nt: TGTGCCAGCTCCGGGGCCTATTTTGAAGCTTTCTTT
cdr3_aa: CASSGAYFEAFF

v_call: TRBV19
d_call: .
clone_size: .
j_call: TRBJ1-1
cdr3_nt: TGTGCCAGTAGCACTATCTTCCCCATATCTGCGACAGGTCTCCCACCCGAAGCTTTCTTT
cdr3_aa: CASSTIFPISATGLPPEAFF

v_call: TRBV7-8
d_call: .
clone_size: .
j_call: TRBJ1-1
cdr3_nt: TGTGCCAGCAGCCCGTTGGGGCTAGGTGACACTGAAGCTTTCTTT
cdr3_aa: CASSPLGLGDTEAFF

v_call: TRBV5-1
d_call: .
clone_size: .
j_call: TRBJ2-7
cdr3_nt: TGCGCCAGCAGCTTTCGAGTGGAACCTTCATCCTACGAGCAGTACTTC
cdr3_aa: CASSFRVEPSSYEQYF

v_call: TRBV18
d_call: .
clone_size: .
j_call: TRBJ2-7
cdr3_nt: TGTGCCAGCTCACCTAGCCGGGGGCTCTCCGACTACGAGCAGTACTTC
cdr3_aa: CASSPSRGLSDYEQYF

v_call: TRBV7-3
d_call: .
clone_size: once
j_call: TRBJ2-5
cdr3_nt: TGTGCCAGCAGCCCTGCGCCCGCTGAGACCCAGTACTTC
cdr3_aa: CASSPAPAETQYF

v_call: TRBV14
d_call: .
clone_size: few
j_call: TRBJ2-1
cdr3_nt: TGTGCCAGCAGCCAAGAGTACGGGAGTGGTTTCAATGAGCAGTTCTTC
cdr3_aa: CASSQEYGSGFNEQFF

v_call: TRBV4-3
d_call: .
clone_size: .
j_call: TRBJ1-2
cdr3_nt: TGCGCCAGCAGCCAGGGGAGGGGCTCTGGCTACACCTTC
cdr3_aa: CASSQGRGSGYTF

v_call: TRBV19
d_call: .
clone_size: once
j_call: TRBJ1-2
cdr3_nt: TGTGCCAGTTTAGCACGAGATGGCTACACCTTC
cdr3_aa: CASLARDGYTF